This T cell receptor (beta chain) was identified in a study of blood T cell repertoires in COVID-19. On the study more broadly: Collection of acute and convalescent COVID-19 samples took place in the United States, Italy and Spain. The analysed material was cDNA or gDNA that came from T cells, B-cell-depleted T cells, or PBMCs.

Per the authors' pipeline: Estimation of nucleated cell counts relied on the amplification of reference gene primers. Some clones are missing from TCRdb's copy, which holds only in-frame ones; the method was immunoSEQ multiplex PCR. V, J and clone size are those of that table, while D and trimming were read from the DNA. This sample yields 410,000 or so clones, of which approximately 90% are seen a single time; roughly 1.4% belongs to the top ten. This CDR3 is built from 17 residues. Per the germline V gene, CDR1 is SGHRS and CDR2 is YFSETQ. V was clipped by 4 bases and J by 5 bases; unmatched bases: 15.

This clonotype was sampled from a woman in her 30s with active or convalescent COVID-19. The material sequenced was peripheral blood. The chain recombines TRBV5-1 with TRBJ2-5; 9 bases fit TRBD1. The CDR3 DNA sequence: TGCGCCAGCAGCGCGGGACAGGGTGGACTGGTTGGGGAGACCCAGTACTTC. This encodes CASSAGQGGLVGETQYF.